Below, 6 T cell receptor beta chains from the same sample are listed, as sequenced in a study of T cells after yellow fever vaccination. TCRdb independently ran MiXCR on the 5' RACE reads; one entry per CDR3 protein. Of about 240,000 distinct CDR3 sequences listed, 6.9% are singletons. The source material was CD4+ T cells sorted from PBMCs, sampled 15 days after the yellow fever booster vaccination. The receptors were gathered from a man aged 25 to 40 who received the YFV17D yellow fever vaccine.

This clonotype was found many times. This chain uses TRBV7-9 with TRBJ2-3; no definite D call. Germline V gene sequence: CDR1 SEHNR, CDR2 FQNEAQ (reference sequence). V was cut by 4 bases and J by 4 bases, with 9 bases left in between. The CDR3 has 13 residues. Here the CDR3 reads CASSSPPPDTQYF. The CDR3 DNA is TGTGCCAGCAGCTCCCCCCCCCCAGATACGCAGTATTTT.

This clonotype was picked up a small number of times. The CDR3 protein is CASSHLLGELFF. The CDR3, as DNA: TGTGCCAGCAGCCATCTCCTCGGGGAGCTGTTTTTT. J is TRBJ2-2 and V is TRBV11-2; the D is unclear. This CDR3 is 12 amino acids long. V was shortened by 5 bases and J by 7 bases, with 8 bases between the two germline ends. CDR1 is SGHAT and CDR2 is FQNNGV in the germline V gene.

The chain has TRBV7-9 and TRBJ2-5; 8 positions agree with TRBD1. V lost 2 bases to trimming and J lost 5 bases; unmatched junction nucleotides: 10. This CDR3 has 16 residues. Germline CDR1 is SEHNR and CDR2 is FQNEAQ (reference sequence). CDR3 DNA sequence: TGTGCCAGCAGCTTAACCCCCCCGGACAGGGTCGAGACCCAGTACTTC. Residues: CASSLTPPDRVETQYF.

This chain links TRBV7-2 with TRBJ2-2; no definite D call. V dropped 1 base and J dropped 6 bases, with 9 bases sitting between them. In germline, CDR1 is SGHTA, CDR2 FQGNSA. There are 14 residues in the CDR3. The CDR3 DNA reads TGTGCCAGCAGCTTAGGGGTATTCGCCGGGGAGCTGTTTTTT. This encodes CASSLGVFAGELFF.

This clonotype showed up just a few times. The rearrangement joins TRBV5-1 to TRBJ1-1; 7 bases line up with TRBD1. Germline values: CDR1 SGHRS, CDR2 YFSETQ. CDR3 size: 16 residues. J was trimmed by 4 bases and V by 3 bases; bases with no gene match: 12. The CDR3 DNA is TGCGCCAGCAGCTGGACCCCAGGGGGGCTAAGCACTGAAGCTTTCTTT. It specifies CASSWTPGGLSTEAFF.

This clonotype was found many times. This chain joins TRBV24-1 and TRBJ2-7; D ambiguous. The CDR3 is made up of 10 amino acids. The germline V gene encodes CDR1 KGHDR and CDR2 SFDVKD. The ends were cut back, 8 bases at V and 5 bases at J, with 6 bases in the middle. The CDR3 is CATTRHEQYF. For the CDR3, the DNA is TGTGCCACCACGCGCCACGAGCAGTACTTC.